A single sample gave rise to the 29 T cell receptor beta chains below, sequenced in a study of T cells in women clearing cervical HPV infection (dated by TCRdb to about 2018). Libraries were prepared through the immunoSEQ multiplex PCR assay. TCRdb took over this immuneACCESS table, retaining in-frame rearrangements with V and J assigned. Such tables are incomplete; in checked studies, under half of the missing clones stem from an unresolved V gene, and the remainder is unexplained. The sample's table covers 44,000 or so clones. The ten largest clones take up approximately 0.98% of the sample. Source material: blood buffy coat. These receptors were obtained from a woman aged 18 to 75 with a cervical HPV16 infection that either progressed to CIN3+ or cleared (not recorded which).

Worth noting for this clone: The read terminates 3 residues before the CDR3 end, so the remaining end is supplied by the germline J gene. V usage is TRBV7-2 and J usage is TRBJ1-6; possible D gene TRBD1, 5 bases. V was cut by 3 bases and J by 7 bases, with 10 bases left in between. Germline V gene lookup returns CDR1 SGHTA and CDR2 FQGNSA. The CDR3 loop spans 14 amino acids. Here the CDR3 reads CASSFRQRNSPLHF. The covered CDR3 bases are TGTGCCAGCAGCTTTAGACAGAGGAATTCACCC.

On this clone itself: The sequence runs out 3 residues before the end of the CDR3; the remainder is reconstructed from the germline J gene. The chain couples TRBV3-1 (or the pseudogene TRBV3-2) to TRBJ2-3; D not certain. From germline, CDR1 is LGHDT and CDR2 YNNKEL (reference sequence). The V end was cut by 4 bases, the J end by 1 base, with 6 bases between. The CDR3 length is 13 residues. Partial CDR3 DNA: TGTGCCAGCAGCCGGGCAGGCACAGATACG. Its protein is CASSRAGTDT. The entire CDR3 protein is CASSRAGTDTQYF.

In regard to this clone: Coverage ceases 3 residues before the CDR3 finishes, and the germline J gene fills in the end. This chain joins TRBV11-3 and TRBJ1-2; D gene uncertain. Per the germline V gene, CDR1 is SGHNT and CDR2 is YENEEA. The CDR3 has 12 residues. The CDR3: CASSYQTDTYTF. The covered CDR3 bases are TGTGCCAGCAGCTATCAAACAGATACC.

As concerns this clone: With the read ending 3 residues before the CDR3 end, the germline J gene is used to fill in that end. This rearrangement joins TRBV7-3 to TRBJ2-1, with D possibly being TRBD1 (5 bases). The CDR3 is 14 residues long. Germline loops: CDR1 SGHTA, CDR2 FQGTGA. The V gene lost 8 bases and the J gene lost 7 bases, with 18 bases spanning the gap. The CDR3 sequence: CASASRRGKNEQFF. The CDR3 bases that were read are TGTGCCAGCGCATCACGTAGGGGTAAGAATGAG.

Of note for this clone: With the read ending 3 residues before the CDR3 end, the germline J gene is used to fill in that end. The chain recombines TRBV5-1 with TRBJ2-1, with TRBD2 matching 8 bases. Germline V gene sequence: CDR1 SGHRS, CDR2 YFSETQ. This CDR3 contains 15 residues. V shed 2 bases, J shed 7 bases, and the junction held 8 bases outside the gene matches. The CDR3 spells CASSFGLAPRNEQFF. CDR3 DNA (partial): TGCGCCAGCAGCTTCGGACTAGCCCCTCGTAATGAG.

As regards this clone: The missing CDR3 end, 3 residues past where the read stops, is filled in from the germline J gene. The chain links TRBV10-1 to TRBJ2-2, with D unclear. The germline CDR1 and CDR2 sequences are WNHNN and SYGVQD (reference sequence). The CDR3 contains 12 residues. The V gene lost 3 bases and the J gene lost 7 bases, with 6 bases spanning the gap. CDR3 DNA (partial): TGCGCCAGCAGTGATTACTACGGGGAG. Translated, it gives CASSDYYGE. The whole CDR3 sequence reads CASSDYYGELFF.

Note on this clone: The CDR3 end falls 3 residues outside the read, so it is completed with the germline J gene. The chain employs TRBV7-3 and TRBJ1-5; D is perhaps TRBD1 (6 bases). V lost 1 base and J lost 2, with 21 bases in between. Germline loops: CDR1 SGHTA, CDR2 FQGTGA. The CDR3 contains 19 residues. The CDR3 loop reads CASSLRWEGGPRGNQPQHF. The DNA read from the CDR3 is TGTGCCAGCAGCTTAAGGTGGGAAGGGGGACCACGGGGCAATCAGCCC.

As for this clone: The CDR3 extends 3 residues past the end of the read, so its final part is completed from the germline J gene. The gene calls are TRBV20-1 and TRBJ1-2; D might be TRBD1 (5 bases). Germline-derived CDR1 and CDR2 are DFQATT and SNEGSKA (reference sequence). The CDR3 sequence is 12 residues long. Trimming left V 7 bases short and J 2 bases short, with 11 bases between. CDR3 DNA (partial): TGCAGTGTCACGACAGACAACTATGGC. Translating it yields CSVTTDNYG. In full, the CDR3 reads CSVTTDNYGYTF.

Concerning this clone: The read ends 3 residues before the CDR3 terminus; that terminus is restored from the germline J gene. The chain uses TRBV19 and TRBJ1-3, with TRBD1 matching 7 bases. The CDR3 sequence is 18 residues long. Germline V gene data show CDR1 as LNHDA and CDR2 as SQIVND (reference sequence). Trimming at V came to 5 bases and at J to 2 bases, leaving 15 bases not matched to a gene. The covered CDR3 bases are TGTGCCAGTAGTTTACGTCCGGGACAGTTCGCTCCTGGAAACACC. This translates into CASSLRPGQFAPGNT. Given in full, the CDR3 is CASSLRPGQFAPGNTIYF.

As to this clone: Coverage ceases 3 residues before the CDR3 finishes, and the germline J gene fills in the end. The chain carries TRBV19 and TRBJ1-2; D is unclear. The CDR3 has 12 amino acids. CDR1 and CDR2 from the germline V gene are LNHDA and SQIVND (reference sequence). V was clipped by 1 base and J by 4 bases, with 4 bases between them. CDR3 sequence reads: CASSIVGYGYTF. CDR3 bases read: TGTGCCAGTAGTATAGTCGGCTATGGC.

Regarding this clone: The CDR3 extends 3 residues past the end of the read, so its final part is completed from the germline J gene. The chain has TRBV20-1 and TRBJ1-1; a weak D match, TRBD1 (6 bases). Trimming left V 2 bases short and J 6 bases short, with 16 bases between. This CDR3 contains 14 residues. Germline V gene lookup returns CDR1 DFQATT and CDR2 SNEGSKA (reference sequence). The chain's CDR3 is CSARQGPPKSEAFF. Incomplete CDR3 DNA: TGCAGTGCTAGACAGGGGCCCCCCAAATCTGAA.

Details on this clone: The sequence runs out 3 residues before the end of the CDR3; the remainder is reconstructed from the germline J gene. Other DNA variants within this sample encode the same CDR3. The chain is built from TRBV2 and TRBJ2-1; 10 nucleotides align to TRBD1. Germline trimming cut 6 bases from V and 8 bases from J; bases unmatched to any gene: 10. This CDR3 comprises 15 residues. Germline CDR1 is SNHLY and CDR2 is FYNNEI. The CDR3 is CASRRGTGVADEQFF. The part of the CDR3 DNA that was read is TGTGCCAGCAGACGCGGGACAGGGGTAGCGGATGAG.

The CDR3 loop is CASSSTGLPQPQHF. The CDR3 bases that were read are TGCGCCAGCAGCTCCACGGGGTTACCGCAGCCC. V usage is TRBV5-1 and J usage is TRBJ1-5; no firm D call. The read stops 3 residues short of the end of the CDR3; the missing end is completed from the germline J gene. This CDR3 spans 14 amino acids. Deletions cut 3 bases from V and 7 bases from J, with 14 bases between. The germline gives CDR1 SGHRS, CDR2 YFSETQ. Full variable domain (missing parts from reference TRBV5-1 and TRBJ1-5): KAGVTQTPRYLIKTRGQQVTLSCSPISGHRSVSWYQQTPGQGLQFLFEYFSETQRNKGNFPGRFSGRQFSNSRSEMNVSTLELGDSALYLCASSSTGLPQPQHFGDGTRLSIL.

Points on this clone: The read terminates 3 residues before the CDR3 end, so the remaining end is supplied by the germline J gene. The genes are TRBV19 and TRBJ1-6; D call uncertain. This CDR3 is 12 amino acids long. Trimming cost V 6 bases and J 8 bases, with 8 bases left between them. Germline V gives CDR1 LNHDA, CDR2 SQIVND (reference sequence). The CDR3 loop is CASSLLDSPLHF. The sequenced CDR3 bases are TGTGCCAGTAGCCTCCTTGATTCACCC.

As to this clone: The read terminates 3 residues ahead of where the CDR3 ends, so the germline J gene completes it. V is TRBV6-2 or TRBV6-3 and J is TRBJ2-1, with D possibly TRBD1 on 6 matching bases. Germline CDR1 reads MNHEY; CDR2 reads SVGEGT. The ends were cut back, 2 bases at V and 8 bases at J, with 10 bases in the middle. This CDR3 spans 13 amino acids. The CDR3: CASSYRNRDEQFF. The sequenced part of the CDR3 DNA is TGTGCCAGCAGTTACCGTAACAGGGATGAG.

As regards this clone: The read halts 3 residues ahead of the CDR3 end, with the missing end drawn from the germline J gene. The gene calls are TRBV12-3 or TRBV12-4 and TRBJ2-2; 8 bases are a match to TRBD2. This CDR3 is 14 amino acids long. The covered CDR3 bases are TGTGCCAGCAGCGGGGGGGTCTATAATTCACCG. Its translation: CASSGGVYNSP. The whole CDR3 protein reads CASSGGVYNSPLFF.

Notes on this clone: The read ends 3 residues before the CDR3 terminus; that terminus is restored from the germline J gene. V gene TRBV4-1 combines with J gene TRBJ1-2; no clear D. The germline V gene has CDR1 MGHRA and CDR2 YSYEKL. V was cut by 0 bases and J by 4 bases, with 12 bases left in between. The CDR3 spans 15 residues. The sequenced part of the CDR3 DNA is TGCGCCAGCAGCCAAGATTCGAGCCCCACCTATGGC. Protein: CASSQDSSPTYG. The whole CDR3 is CASSQDSSPTYGYTF.

Remarks on this clone: The DNA ends 3 residues before the CDR3 does, and the rest of the CDR3 is filled in from the germline J gene. The gene calls are TRBV6-1 and TRBJ1-2, with 8 nucleotides matching TRBD1. CDR1 is MNHNS and CDR2 is SASEGT in the germline V gene. The CDR3 is made up of 14 amino acids. The CDR3 sequence is CASSETGGVGGYTF. The covered CDR3 bases are TGTGCCAGCAGTGAAACAGGGGGGGTAGGAGGC.

Of note for this clone: The read terminates 3 residues before the CDR3 end, so the remaining end is supplied by the germline J gene. The chain recombines TRBV24-1 with TRBJ2-3; the D gene is possibly TRBD2 (6 bases). The CDR3 covers 14 residues. Looked up from germline, CDR1 is KGHDR and CDR2 is SFDVKD. V gave up 3 bases and J gave up 3 bases, with 9 bases separating them. The CDR3 bases that were read are TGTGCCACCAGTGATACGGCGGGGACAGATACG. Translating gives CATSDTAGTDT. The whole CDR3 region reads CATSDTAGTDTQYF.

Note on this clone: Read sequence stops 3 residues before the CDR3 end, and the germline J gene provides the missing end. The gene calls are TRBV2 and TRBJ1-2, with D perhaps TRBD1 (5 bases). Per the germline V gene, CDR1 is SNHLY and CDR2 is FYNNEI. Trimming took off 5 bases at V and 1 base at J, with 14 bases between the two ends. The CDR3 runs to 15 residues. The CDR3 bases that were read are TGTGCCAGCAGTATGTCAGGGAAGAGTAACTATGGC. Protein product: CASSMSGKSNYG. The CDR3 as a whole reads CASSMSGKSNYGYTF.

Note on this clone: The read ends 3 residues before the CDR3 terminus; that terminus is restored from the germline J gene. This chain connects TRBV20-1 to TRBJ1-5, with 11 bases identical to TRBD1. The CDR3 sequence is 13 residues long. Germline CDR1 reads DFQATT; CDR2 reads SNEGSKA (reference sequence). Trimming cost V 6 bases and J 8 bases; bases outside gene matches: 6. This chain's CDR3 is CSAGTGGREPQHF. The DNA read from the CDR3 is TGCAGTGCAGGGACAGGGGGGAGGGAGCCC.

In the case of this clone: The read is 3 residues too short to cover the CDR3 end, so that end is filled in from the germline J gene. The chain uses TRBV20-1 and TRBJ1-1; 8 bases are shared with TRBD1. Germline V gene lookup returns CDR1 DFQATT and CDR2 SNEGSKA (reference sequence). V trimming: 5 bases; J trimming: 5 bases; junction bases outside the gene matches: 7. The CDR3 runs to 13 residues. The CDR3 sequence: CSAEDRVSTEAFF. The sequenced part of the CDR3 DNA is TGCAGTGCTGAGGACAGGGTATCGACTGAA.

Concerning this clone itself: Read data end 3 residues before the CDR3 end; the end is taken from the germline J gene. The chain employs TRBV5-6 and TRBJ1-1; D unclear. The germline V gene encodes CDR1 SGHDT and CDR2 YYEEEE. Trimming shortened V by 2 bases and J by 2 bases, and 10 bases separated the two germline ends. The CDR3 is 14 residues long. The CDR3 sequence: CASSLDRVNTEAFF. The CDR3 DNA, read in part, is TGTGCCAGCAGCTTAGATAGGGTAAACACTGAA.

About this clone itself: The DNA ends 3 residues before the CDR3 does, and the rest of the CDR3 is filled in from the germline J gene. This chain connects TRBV30 to TRBJ2-7; 8 nucleotides line up with TRBD2. CDR1 GTSNPN and CDR2 SVGIG come from the germline V gene (reference sequence). The CDR3 is 15 residues long. The junction had 6 bases not matched to a gene; V was cut back by 0 bases and J by 2 bases. CDR3 in amino acids: CAWSVRAGGPYEQYF. Partial CDR3 DNA: TGTGCCTGGAGTGTACGCGCGGGGGGCCCCTACGAG.

As regards this clone: The read comes to an end 3 residues before the CDR3 does, leaving the germline J gene to fill in the end. The chain has TRBV19 and TRBJ1-2; D is undetermined. Germline V gene lookup returns CDR1 LNHDA and CDR2 SQIVND (reference sequence). The CDR3 has 13 residues. CDR3 protein: CASSTSADDGYTF. The sequenced part of the CDR3 DNA is TGTGCCAGTAGCACCTCCGCGGATGACGGC.

With regard to this clone: The CDR3 is cut off 3 residues early in the read; its end comes from the germline J gene. The genes are TRBV7-3 and TRBJ2-5, with TRBD2 identical over 9 bases. Germline V CDR1 and CDR2: SGHTA, FQGTGA. The CDR3 consists of 15 residues. The CDR3 spells CASSSRSGGTDTQYF. The sequenced part of the CDR3 DNA is TGTGCCAGCAGCTCCCGCAGCGGGGGGACAGATACC.

Considering frequency, this clone is medium-sized. The read comes to an end 3 residues before the CDR3 does, leaving the germline J gene to fill in the end. V usage is TRBV29-1 and J usage is TRBJ2-3; D is ambiguous. From germline, CDR1 is SQVTM and CDR2 ANQGSEA. The CDR3 runs to 12 residues. V was shortened by 4 bases and J by 2 bases, with 7 bases between the two germline ends. CDR3 DNA, as far as it was read: TGCAGCGTTGTTTTATACACAGATACG. Translated, it gives CSVVLYTDT. The complete CDR3 sequence is CSVVLYTDTQYF.

As regards this clone: With the read ending 3 residues before the CDR3 end, the germline J gene is used to fill in that end. The rearrangement joins TRBV5-4 to TRBJ2-3; 9 nucleotides line up with TRBD2. Germline lookup yields CDR1 SGHNT and CDR2 YYREEE (reference sequence). This CDR3 has 14 amino acids. J gave up 5 bases and V 4 bases, and 5 bases lay outside the gene matches. The sequenced part of the CDR3 DNA is TGTGCCAGCAGCCCGCGGGGGGGCGGAGATACG. The encoded protein is CASSPRGGGDT. The complete CDR3 protein is CASSPRGGGDTQYF.

Worth noting for this clone: The read is 3 residues too short to cover the CDR3 end, so that end is filled in from the germline J gene. The chain employs TRBV5-4 and TRBJ2-7, with 9 positions matching TRBD1. The CDR3 is 14 residues long. V shed 2 bases and J 2 bases; nucleotides not matched to a gene: 2. Germline CDR1 and CDR2: SGHNT and YYREEE (reference sequence). The DNA read from the CDR3 is TGTGCCAGCAGCTTACAGGGGGCTCCCTACGAG. Protein: CASSLQGAPYE. The whole CDR3 reads CASSLQGAPYEQYF.